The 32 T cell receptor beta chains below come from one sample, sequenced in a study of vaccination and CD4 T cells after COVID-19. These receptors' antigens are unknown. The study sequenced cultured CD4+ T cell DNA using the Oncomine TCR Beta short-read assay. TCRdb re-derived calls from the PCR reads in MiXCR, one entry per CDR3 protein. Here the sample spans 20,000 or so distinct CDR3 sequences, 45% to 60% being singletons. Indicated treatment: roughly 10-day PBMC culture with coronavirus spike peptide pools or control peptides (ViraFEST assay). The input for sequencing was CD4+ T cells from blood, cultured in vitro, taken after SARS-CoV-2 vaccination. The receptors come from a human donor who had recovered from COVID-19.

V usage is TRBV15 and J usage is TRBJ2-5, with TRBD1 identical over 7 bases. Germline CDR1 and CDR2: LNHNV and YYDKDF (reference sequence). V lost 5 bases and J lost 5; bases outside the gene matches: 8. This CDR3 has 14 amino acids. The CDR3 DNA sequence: TGTGCCACCAGCGGAGCGACAGGGCTGGAGACCCAGTACTTC. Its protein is CATSGATGLETQYF.

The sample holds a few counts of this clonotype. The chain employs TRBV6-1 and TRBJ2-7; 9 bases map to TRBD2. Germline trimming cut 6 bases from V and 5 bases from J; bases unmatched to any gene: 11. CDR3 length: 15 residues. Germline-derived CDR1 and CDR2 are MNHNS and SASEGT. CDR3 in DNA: TGTGCCAGCAGGGCCCTAGCGGGGTGGGTGAACGAGCAGTACTTC. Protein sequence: CASRALAGWVNEQYF.

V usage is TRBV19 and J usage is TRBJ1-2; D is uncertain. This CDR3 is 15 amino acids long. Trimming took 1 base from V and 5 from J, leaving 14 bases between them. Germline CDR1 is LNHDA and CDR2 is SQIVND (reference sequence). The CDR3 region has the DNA TGTGCCAGTAGTATAGTTAGGGCTTCGGGTTATGGCTACACCTTC. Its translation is CASSIVRASGYGYTF.

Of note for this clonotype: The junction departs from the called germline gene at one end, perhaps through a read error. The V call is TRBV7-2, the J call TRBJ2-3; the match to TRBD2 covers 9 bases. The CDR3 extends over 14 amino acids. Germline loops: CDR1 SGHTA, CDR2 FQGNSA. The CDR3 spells CASSLERAGGRLRW. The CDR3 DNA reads TGTGCCAGCAGCTTAGAGCGAGCGGGAGGCCGTTTGAGGTGG.

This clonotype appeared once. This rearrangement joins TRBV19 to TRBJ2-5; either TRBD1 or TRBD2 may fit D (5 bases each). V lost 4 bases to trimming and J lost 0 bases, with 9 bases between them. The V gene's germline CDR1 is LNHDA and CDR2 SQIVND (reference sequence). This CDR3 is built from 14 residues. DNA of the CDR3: TGTGCCAGTAGTAGGGACGGAAACCAAGAGACCCAGTACTTC. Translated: CASSRDGNQETQYF.

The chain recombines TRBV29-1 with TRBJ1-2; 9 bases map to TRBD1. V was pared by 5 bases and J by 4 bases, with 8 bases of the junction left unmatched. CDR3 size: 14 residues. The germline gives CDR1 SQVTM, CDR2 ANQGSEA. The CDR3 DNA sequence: TGCAGCGTTAGGACAGGGGCGGGGAGCTATGGCTACACCTTC. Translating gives CSVRTGAGSYGYTF. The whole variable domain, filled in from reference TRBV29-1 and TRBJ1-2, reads SAVISQKPSRDICQRGTSLTIQCQVDSQVTMMFWYRQQPGQSLTLIATANQGSEATYESGFVIDKFPISRPNLTFSTLTVSNMSPEDSSIYLCSVRTGAGSYGYTFGSGTRLTVV.

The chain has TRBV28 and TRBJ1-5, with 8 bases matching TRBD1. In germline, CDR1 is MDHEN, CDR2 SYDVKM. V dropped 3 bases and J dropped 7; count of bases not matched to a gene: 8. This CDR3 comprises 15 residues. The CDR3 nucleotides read TGTGCCAGCAGTTTTGCGGACAGGGAGGGCCAGCCCCAGCATTTT. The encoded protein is CASSFADREGQPQHF. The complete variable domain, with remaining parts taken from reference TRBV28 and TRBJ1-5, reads DVKVTQSSRYLVKRTGEKVFLECVQDMDHENMFWYRQDPGLGLRLIYFSYDVKMKEKGDIPEGYSVSREKKERFSLILESASTNQTSMYLCASSFADREGQPQHFGDGTRLSIL.

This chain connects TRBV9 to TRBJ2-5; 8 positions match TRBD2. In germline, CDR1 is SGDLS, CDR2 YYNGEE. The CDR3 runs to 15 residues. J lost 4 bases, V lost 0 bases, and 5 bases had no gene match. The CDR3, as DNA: TGTGCCAGCAGCGTAGCAAGCGGGAGAGGAGAGACCCAGTACTTC. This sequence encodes CASSVASGRGETQYF.

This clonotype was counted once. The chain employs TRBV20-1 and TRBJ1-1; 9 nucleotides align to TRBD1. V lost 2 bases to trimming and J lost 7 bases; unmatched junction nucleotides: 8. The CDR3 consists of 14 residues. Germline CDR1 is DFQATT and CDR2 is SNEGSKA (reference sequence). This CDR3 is CSARSGQGLGEAFF. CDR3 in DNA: TGCAGTGCTAGATCGGGACAGGGTCTTGGTGAAGCTTTCTTT.

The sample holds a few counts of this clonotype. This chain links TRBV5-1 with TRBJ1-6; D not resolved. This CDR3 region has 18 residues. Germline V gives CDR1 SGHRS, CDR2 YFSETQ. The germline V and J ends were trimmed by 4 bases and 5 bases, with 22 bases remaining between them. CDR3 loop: CASSPQPQITRDNSPLHF. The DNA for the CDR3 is TGCGCCAGCAGCCCCCAACCCCAGATAACAAGGGATAATTCACCCCTCCACTTT.

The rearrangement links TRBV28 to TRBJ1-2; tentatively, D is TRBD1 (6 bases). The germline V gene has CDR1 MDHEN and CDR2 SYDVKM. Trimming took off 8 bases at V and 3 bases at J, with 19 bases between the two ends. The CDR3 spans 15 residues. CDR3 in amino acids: CASEEKRTVDYGYTF. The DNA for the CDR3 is TGTGCCAGCGAAGAGAAAAGGACAGTTGACTATGGCTACACCTTC.

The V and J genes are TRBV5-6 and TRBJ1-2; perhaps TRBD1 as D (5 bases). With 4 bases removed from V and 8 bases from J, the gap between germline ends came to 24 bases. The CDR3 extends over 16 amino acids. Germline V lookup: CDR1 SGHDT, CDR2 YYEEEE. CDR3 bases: TGTGCCAGCAGCCCATTCAGCCGGGACCCGGACGCGGGCTACACCTTC. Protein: CASSPFSRDPDAGYTF. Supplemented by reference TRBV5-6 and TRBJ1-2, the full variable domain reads DAGVTQSPTHLIKTRGQQVTLRCSPKSGHDTVSWYQQALGQGPQFIFQYYEEEERQRGNFPDRFSGHQFPNYSSELNVNALLLGDSALYLCASSPFSRDPDAGYTFGSGTRLTVV.

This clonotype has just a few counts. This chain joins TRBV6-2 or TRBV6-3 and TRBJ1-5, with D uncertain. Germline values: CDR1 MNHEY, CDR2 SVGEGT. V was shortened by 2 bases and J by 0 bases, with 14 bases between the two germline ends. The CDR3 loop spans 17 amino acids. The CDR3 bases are TGTGCCAGCAGTTACCCTCCCCGCGGCTATAGCAATCAGCCCCAGCATTTT. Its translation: CASSYPPRGYSNQPQHF.

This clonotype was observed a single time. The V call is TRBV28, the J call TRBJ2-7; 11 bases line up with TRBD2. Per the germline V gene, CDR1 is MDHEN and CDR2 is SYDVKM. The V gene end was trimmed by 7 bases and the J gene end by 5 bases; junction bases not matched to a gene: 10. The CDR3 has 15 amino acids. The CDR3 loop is CASILAGGSLDEQYF. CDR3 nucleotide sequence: TGTGCCAGCATCCTAGCGGGAGGAAGTCTGGACGAGCAGTACTTC.

CDR3 DNA sequence: TGCAGTGCTAGTGGGCTAGACTCAGATACGCAGTATTTT. As protein: CSASGLDSDTQYF. The rearrangement uses TRBV20-1 and TRBJ2-3, with D hard to call. This CDR3 has 13 amino acids. Trimming left V 3 bases short and J 4 bases short, with 11 bases between. Germline V gives CDR1 DFQATT, CDR2 SNEGSKA (reference sequence).

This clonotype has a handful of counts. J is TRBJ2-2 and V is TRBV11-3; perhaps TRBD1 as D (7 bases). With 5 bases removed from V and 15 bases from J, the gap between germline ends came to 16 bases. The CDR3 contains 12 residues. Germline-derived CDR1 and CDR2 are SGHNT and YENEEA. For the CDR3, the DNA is TGTGCCAGCAGCGGTACAGGGGAGGTGGTGTTTTTT. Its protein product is CASSGTGEVVFF.

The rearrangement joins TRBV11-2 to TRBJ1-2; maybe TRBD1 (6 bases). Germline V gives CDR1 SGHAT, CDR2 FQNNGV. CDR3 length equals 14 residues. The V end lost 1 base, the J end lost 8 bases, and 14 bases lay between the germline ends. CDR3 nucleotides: TGTGCCAGCAGCTTAGTTCGCAGGGGTAACGGCTACACCTTC. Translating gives CASSLVRRGNGYTF.

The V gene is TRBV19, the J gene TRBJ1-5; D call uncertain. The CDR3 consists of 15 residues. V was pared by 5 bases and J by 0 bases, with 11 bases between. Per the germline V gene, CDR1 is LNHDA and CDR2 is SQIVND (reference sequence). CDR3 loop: CASSQNSGSNQPQHF. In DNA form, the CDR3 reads TGTGCCAGTAGTCAGAACAGCGGTAGCAATCAGCCCCAGCATTTT. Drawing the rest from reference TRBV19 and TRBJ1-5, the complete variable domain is DGGITQSPKYLFRKEGQNVTLSCEQNLNHDAMYWYRQDPGQGLRLIYYSQIVNDFQKGDIAEGYSVSREKKESFPLTVTSAQKNPTAFYLCASSQNSGSNQPQHFGDGTRLSIL.

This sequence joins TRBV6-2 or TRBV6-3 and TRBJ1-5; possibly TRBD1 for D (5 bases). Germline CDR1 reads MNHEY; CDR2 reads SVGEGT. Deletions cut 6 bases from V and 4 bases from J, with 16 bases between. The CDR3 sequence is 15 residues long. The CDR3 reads CASRTAGPINQPQHF. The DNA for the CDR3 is TGTGCCAGCAGGACCGCGGGACCGATTAATCAGCCCCAGCATTTT.

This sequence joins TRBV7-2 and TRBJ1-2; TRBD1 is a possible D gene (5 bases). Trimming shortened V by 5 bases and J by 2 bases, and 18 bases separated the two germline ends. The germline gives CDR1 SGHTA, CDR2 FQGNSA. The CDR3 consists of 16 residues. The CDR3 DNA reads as TGTGCCAGCAGCGGGCGAGGGGTGGAGGGCAACTATGGCTACACCTTC. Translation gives CASSGRGVEGNYGYTF.

Here the CDR3 reads CASSLKGTQYF. The CDR3 region has the DNA TGTGCCAGCAGCTTGAAAGGGACCCAGTACTTC. The rearrangement uses TRBV7-9 and TRBJ2-5; D remains unclear. Germline values: CDR1 SEHNR, CDR2 FQNEAQ (reference sequence). V lost 3 bases to trimming and J lost 7 bases, with 6 bases between them. This CDR3 is 11 amino acids long.

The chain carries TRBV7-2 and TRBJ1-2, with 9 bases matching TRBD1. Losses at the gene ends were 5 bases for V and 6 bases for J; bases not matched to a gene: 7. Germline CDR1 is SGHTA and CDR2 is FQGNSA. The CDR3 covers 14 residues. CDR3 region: CASSQTQGADGYTF. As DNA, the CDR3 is TGTGCCAGCAGCCAAACACAGGGGGCGGATGGCTACACCTTC. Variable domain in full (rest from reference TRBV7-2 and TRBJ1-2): GAGVSQSPSNKVTEKGKDVELRCDPISGHTALYWYRQSLGQGLEFLIYFQGNSAPDKSGLPSDRFSAERTGGSVSTLTIQRTQQEDSAVYLCASSQTQGADGYTFGSGTRLTVV.

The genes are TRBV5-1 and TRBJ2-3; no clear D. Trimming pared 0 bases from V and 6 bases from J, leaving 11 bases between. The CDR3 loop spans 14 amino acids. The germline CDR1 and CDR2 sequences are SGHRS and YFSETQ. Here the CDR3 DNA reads TGCGCCAGCAGCTTGGGTGTTAGTGCCGATACGCAGTATTTT. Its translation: CASSLGVSADTQYF.

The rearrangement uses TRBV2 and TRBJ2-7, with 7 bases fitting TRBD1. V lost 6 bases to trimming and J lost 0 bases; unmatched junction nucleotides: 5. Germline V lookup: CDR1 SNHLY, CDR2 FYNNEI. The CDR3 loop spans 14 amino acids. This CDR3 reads CASSRQGTSYEQYF. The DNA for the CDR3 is TGTGCCAGCAGCCGACAGGGAACCTCCTACGAGCAGTACTTC.

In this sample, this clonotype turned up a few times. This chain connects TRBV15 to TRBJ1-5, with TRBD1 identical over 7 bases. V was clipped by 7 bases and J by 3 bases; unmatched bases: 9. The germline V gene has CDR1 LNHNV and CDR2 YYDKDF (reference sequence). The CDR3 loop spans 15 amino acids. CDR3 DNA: TGTGCCACCAAAGATCAGGGACAGTCCAATCAGCCCCAGCATTTT. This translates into CATKDQGQSNQPQHF.

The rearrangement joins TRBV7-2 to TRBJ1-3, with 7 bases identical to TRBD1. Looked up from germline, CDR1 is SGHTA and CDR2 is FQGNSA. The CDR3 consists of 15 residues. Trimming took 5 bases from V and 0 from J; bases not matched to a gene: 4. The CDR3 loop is CASSPRQGSGNTIYF. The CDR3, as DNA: TGTGCCAGCAGCCCCCGACAGGGCTCTGGAAACACCATATATTTT.

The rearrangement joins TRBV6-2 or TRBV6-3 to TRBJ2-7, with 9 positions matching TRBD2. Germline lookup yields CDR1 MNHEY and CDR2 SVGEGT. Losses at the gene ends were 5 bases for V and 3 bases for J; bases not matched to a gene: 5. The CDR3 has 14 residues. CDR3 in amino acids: CASSISSGVYEQYF. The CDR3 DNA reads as TGTGCCAGCAGTATCTCTAGCGGGGTCTACGAGCAGTACTTC.

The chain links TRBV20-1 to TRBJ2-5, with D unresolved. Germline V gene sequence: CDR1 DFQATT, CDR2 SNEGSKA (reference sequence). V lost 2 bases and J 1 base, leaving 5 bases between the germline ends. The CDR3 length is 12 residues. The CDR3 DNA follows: TGCAGTGCTAGACCCGGCCAAGAGACCCAGTACTTC. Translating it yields CSARPGQETQYF.

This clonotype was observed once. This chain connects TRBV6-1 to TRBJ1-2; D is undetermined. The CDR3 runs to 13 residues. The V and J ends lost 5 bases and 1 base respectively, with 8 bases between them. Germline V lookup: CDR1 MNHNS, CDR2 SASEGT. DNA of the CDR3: TGTGCCAGCAGTAAGAGTGTTAACTATGGCTACACCTTC. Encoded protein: CASSKSVNYGYTF.

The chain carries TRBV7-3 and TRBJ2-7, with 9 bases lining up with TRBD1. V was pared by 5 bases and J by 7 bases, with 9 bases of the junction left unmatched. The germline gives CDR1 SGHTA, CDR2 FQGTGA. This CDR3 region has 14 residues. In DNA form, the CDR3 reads TGTGCCAGCAGCCCGGGACAGGGTGGAGGAGAGCAGTACTTC. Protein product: CASSPGQGGGEQYF.

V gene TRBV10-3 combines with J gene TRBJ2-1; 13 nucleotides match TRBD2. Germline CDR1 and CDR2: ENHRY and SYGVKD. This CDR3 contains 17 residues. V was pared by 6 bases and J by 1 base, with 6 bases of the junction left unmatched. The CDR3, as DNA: TGTGCCATCAGCGGGACTAGCGGGACGATTTCCTACAATGAGCAGTTCTTC. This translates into CAISGTSGTISYNEQFF.

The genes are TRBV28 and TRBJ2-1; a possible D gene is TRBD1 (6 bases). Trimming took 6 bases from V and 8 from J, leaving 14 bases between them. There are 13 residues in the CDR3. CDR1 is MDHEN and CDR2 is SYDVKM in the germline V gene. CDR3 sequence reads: CASSGTRGYEQFF. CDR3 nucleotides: TGTGCCAGCAGCGGGACCAGGGGCTATGAGCAGTTCTTC.